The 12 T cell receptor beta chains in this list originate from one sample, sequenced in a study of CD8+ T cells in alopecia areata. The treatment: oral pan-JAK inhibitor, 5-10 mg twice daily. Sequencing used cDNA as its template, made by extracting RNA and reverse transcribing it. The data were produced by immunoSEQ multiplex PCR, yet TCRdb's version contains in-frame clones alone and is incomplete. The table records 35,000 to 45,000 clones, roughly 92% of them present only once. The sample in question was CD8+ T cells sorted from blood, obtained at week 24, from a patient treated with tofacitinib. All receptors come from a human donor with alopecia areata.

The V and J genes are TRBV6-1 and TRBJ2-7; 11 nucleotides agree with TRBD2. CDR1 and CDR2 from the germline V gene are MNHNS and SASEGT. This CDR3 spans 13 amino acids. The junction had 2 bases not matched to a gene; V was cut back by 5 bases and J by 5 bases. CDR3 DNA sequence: TGTGCCAGCAGTTTAGCGGGAGGGCACGAGCAGTACTTC. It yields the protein CASSLAGGHEQYF.

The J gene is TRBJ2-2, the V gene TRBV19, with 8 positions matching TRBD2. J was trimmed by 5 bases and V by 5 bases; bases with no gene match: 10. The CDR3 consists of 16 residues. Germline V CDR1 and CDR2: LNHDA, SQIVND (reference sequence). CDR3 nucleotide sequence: TGTGCCAGTAGTCCCTCCGGGACGGGGGGGACCGGGGAGCTGTTTTTT. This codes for CASSPSGTGGTGELFF.

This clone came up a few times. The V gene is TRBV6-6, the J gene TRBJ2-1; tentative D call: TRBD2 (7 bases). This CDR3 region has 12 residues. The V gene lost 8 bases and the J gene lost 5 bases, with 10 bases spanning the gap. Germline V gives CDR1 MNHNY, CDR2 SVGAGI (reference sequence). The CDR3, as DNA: TGTGCCAGCGGGGGGGCTCACAATGAGCAGTTCTTC. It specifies CASGGAHNEQFF.

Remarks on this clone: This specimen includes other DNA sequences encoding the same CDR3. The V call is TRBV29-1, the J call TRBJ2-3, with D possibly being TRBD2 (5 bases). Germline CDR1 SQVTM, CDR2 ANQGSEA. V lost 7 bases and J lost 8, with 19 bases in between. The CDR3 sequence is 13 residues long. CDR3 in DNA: TGCAGCGGAACGACCCCCGAGGGAGTTACGCAGTATTTT. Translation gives CSGTTPEGVTQYF.

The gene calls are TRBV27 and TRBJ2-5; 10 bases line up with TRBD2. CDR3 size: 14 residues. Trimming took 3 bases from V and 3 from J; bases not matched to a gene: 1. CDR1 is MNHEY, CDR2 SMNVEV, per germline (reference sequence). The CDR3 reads CASSFLAGEETQYF. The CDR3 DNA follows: TGTGCCAGCAGTTTTCTAGCGGGGGAAGAGACCCAGTACTTC.

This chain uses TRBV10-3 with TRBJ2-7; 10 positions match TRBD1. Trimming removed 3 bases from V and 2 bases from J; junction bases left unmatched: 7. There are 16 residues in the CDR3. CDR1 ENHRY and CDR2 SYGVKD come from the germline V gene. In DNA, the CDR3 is TGTGCCATCAGTGACCCCCCGGGACAGGGGCCCTACGAGCAGTACTTC. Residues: CAISDPPGQGPYEQYF.

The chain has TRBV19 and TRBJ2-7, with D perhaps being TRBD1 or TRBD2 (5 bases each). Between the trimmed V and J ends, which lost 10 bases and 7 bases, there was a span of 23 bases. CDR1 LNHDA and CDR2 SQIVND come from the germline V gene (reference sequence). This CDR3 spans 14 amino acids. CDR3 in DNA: TGTGCCACCAGAGATCGGGGCGGACACCGAGAGCAGTACTTC. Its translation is CATRDRGGHREQYF.

The CDR3 spells CASSLEGIQAGELFF. In DNA, the CDR3 is TGTGCCAGCAGCTTAGAGGGTATCCAAGCCGGGGAGCTGTTTTTT. The V gene is TRBV7-9, the J gene TRBJ2-2; D ambiguous. The CDR3 extends over 15 amino acids. Per the germline V gene, CDR1 is SEHNR and CDR2 is FQNEAQ (reference sequence). The ends were cut back, 1 base at V and 6 bases at J, with 12 bases in the middle.

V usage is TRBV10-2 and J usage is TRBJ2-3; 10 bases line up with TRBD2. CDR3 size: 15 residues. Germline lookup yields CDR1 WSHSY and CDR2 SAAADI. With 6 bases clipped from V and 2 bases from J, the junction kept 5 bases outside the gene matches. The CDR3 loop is CASSLTSGATDTQYF. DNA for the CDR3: TGCGCCAGCAGCTTAACTAGCGGGGCCACAGATACGCAGTATTTT.

Written as DNA, the CDR3 is TGTGCCAGCAGTTCACTAGCGGGGGCCTACGAGCAGTACTTC. Its protein product is CASSSLAGAYEQYF. V usage is TRBV6-5 and J usage is TRBJ2-7, with 11 bases fitting TRBD2. The CDR3 has 14 residues. CDR1 and CDR2 from the germline V gene are MNHEY and SVGAGI. Germline trimming cut 4 bases from V and 2 bases from J; bases unmatched to any gene: 1.

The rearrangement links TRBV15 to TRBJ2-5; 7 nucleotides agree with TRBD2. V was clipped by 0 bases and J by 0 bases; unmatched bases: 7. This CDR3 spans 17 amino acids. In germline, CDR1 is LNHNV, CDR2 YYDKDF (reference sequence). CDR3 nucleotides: TGTGCCACCAGCAGAGATATCGGCGGGGGTAACCAAGAGACCCAGTACTTC. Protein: CATSRDIGGGNQETQYF. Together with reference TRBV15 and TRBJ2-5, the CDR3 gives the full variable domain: DAMVIQNPRYQVTQFGKPVTLSCSQTLNHNVMYWYQQKSSQAPKLLFHYYDKDFNNEADTPDNFQSRRPNTSFCFLDIRSPGLGDTAMYLCATSRDIGGGNQETQYFGPGTRLLVL.

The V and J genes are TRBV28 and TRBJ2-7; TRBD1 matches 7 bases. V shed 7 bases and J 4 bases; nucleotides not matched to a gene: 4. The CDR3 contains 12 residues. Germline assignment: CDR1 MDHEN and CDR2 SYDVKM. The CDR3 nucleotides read TGTGCCAGCAAGGCAGGGGGATACGAGCAGTACTTC. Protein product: CASKAGGYEQYF.